This T cell receptor (beta chain) was identified in a study of beta chain features in type 1 diabetes. Study-wide findings and caveats: TCRB CDR3s were moderately but significantly shorter in Type 1 diabetes patients in all four CD4+ subsets.

This clone was seen a handful of times. As yet, its antigen is unknown. Trimming at V came to 6 bases and at J to 3 bases, leaving 5 bases not matched to a gene. This CDR3 has 13 residues. Germline assignment: CDR1 SGHTA and CDR2 FQGNSA. Every isolated RNA sample was fully reverse transcribed, so sequencing captured expressed TCRB transcripts. TCRdb's copy holds only in-frame clones and misses some; the assay was immunoSEQ multiplex PCR. The sample contains 300,000 to 350,000 clones, 9.3% of which appear only once. This TCR was recovered from a man aged 30 to 45 with type 1 diabetes. The genes are TRBV7-2 and TRBJ2-7; 7 nucleotides match TRBD2. The sample was central memory CD4+ T cells from blood. CDR3 DNA sequence: TGTGCCAGCAGGGGAGGGACCGGCTACGAGCAGTACTTC. Translating it yields CASRGGTGYEQYF.